In this sample, the clone carrying this TCR beta chain turned up once. Its antigen remains unidentified. This specimen comes from a study of CD8 T cells in Susac syndrome. Study information: Within the sequenced group of Susac syndrome patients, over five showed active disease and roughly eight were in remission.

General study results and limits: As the study acknowledged, the number of individuals who were part of its TCR sequencing and HLA analysis was relatively small.

V shed 7 bases and J shed 8 bases, with 33 bases lying between them. The CDR3 has 19 amino acids. Per germline, CDR1 DFQATT and CDR2 SNEGSKA (reference sequence). The RNA input was 0.5 to 1 ug, and it was reverse transcribed with random hexamers. Coverage of TCR beta CDR3 amplification by immunoSEQ multiplex PCR extended to 54 Vbeta and 13 Jbeta. One entry per CDR3 protein results from TCRdb running MiXCR on the immunoSEQ multiplex PCR reads. The sample lists 200,000 to 250,000 distinct CDR3 sequences; about 94% were seen once. Negative isolation was used for CD8+ and CD4+ T cells, and FACS enrichment was applied to TEMRA cells.

This rearrangement joins TRBV20-1 to TRBJ1-6, with unresolved D. The sequence was collected from a human donor with Susac syndrome. The specimen was CD4+ T cells from PBMCs. The CDR3 region has the DNA TGCAGTGTTTCAAGGGCCCTTTACTCCGGAACGGAACCATATTCACCCCTCCACTTT. Translated: CSVSRALYSGTEPYSPLHF.